The rows below give T cell receptor beta chains drawn from one sample of a study of blood T cell repertoires in COVID-19. Profiling relied on immunoSEQ multiplex PCR, and the TCRdb table lists in-frame clones only, not all of them. The data contain a few hundred thousand clones, about 86% of them singletons. The sequenced sample consisted of PBMCs or T cells enriched from blood (not recorded which). The source is a woman aged 30 to 39 who had been exposed to COVID-19. The CDR3 runs from the conserved cysteine through the conserved F or W. A D gene is named only where the DNA matches it firmly. A clone size is listed for some rows: how often the clone was seen (once, few, many), or a class if it is expanded.

>TRBV5-4|TRBJ1-1|-|-
CASSLSGRTEAFF
TGTGCCAGCAGCTTGTCTGGCAGAACAGAAGCTTTCTTT
>TRBV5-1|TRBJ1-4|-|-
CASSLASGINEKLFF
TGCGCCAGCAGCTTGGCAAGCGGGATCAATGAAAAACTGTTTTTT
>TRBV27|TRBJ1-5|-|-
CASSWGGSNQPQHF
TGTGCCAGCAGTTGGGGCGGTAGCAATCAGCCCCAGCATTTT
>TRBV9|TRBJ2-1|-|-
CASSVAWGRAAEQFF
TGTGCCAGCAGCGTAGCTTGGGGCCGGGCAGCCGAGCAGTTCTTC
>TRBV6-5|TRBJ1-5|-|-
CASSYSRSSNQPQHF
TGTGCCAGCAGTTACTCGAGGAGTAGCAATCAGCCCCAGCATTTT
>TRBV7-9|TRBJ2-3|TRBD1|-
CASSLSEGQRGDTQYF
TGTGCCAGCAGCTTATCTGAGGGACAGAGGGGAGATACGCAGTATTTT
>TRBV19|TRBJ1-1|-|-
CASSVRVMNTEAFF
TGTGCCAGTAGTGTCAGGGTAATGAACACTGAAGCTTTCTTT
>TRBV6-1|TRBJ2-3|TRBD1|-
CASSEVGTGTQYF
TGTGCCAGCAGTGAAGTGGGGACAGGTACGCAGTATTTT
>TRBV2|TRBJ1-1|TRBD1|-
CASSEQQGLAFF
TGTGCCAGCAGTGAACAACAGGGGTTAGCTTTCTTT
>TRBV27|TRBJ1-4|TRBD1|-
CASSFLGQQDEKLFF
TGTGCCAGCAGTTTCTTGGGACAGCAGGATGAAAAACTGTTTTTT
>TRBV11-2|TRBJ2-2|TRBD1|-
CASRIGTGYTGELFF
TGTGCCAGCAGAATCGGGACAGGGTACACCGGGGAGCTGTTTTTT
>TRBV5-1|TRBJ1-2|-|-
CASSGGTQGTYGYTF
TGCGCCAGCAGCGGGGGGACCCAAGGGACCTATGGCTACACCTTC
>TRBV7-2|TRBJ1-1|-|-
CASSFGGILDKQAFF
TGTGCCAGCAGCTTTGGGGGGATTCTTGACAAGCAAGCTTTCTTT
>TRBV18|TRBJ2-1|-|-
CASSPRGGPRNEQFF
TGTGCCAGCTCACCGAGGGGGGGCCCGCGCAATGAGCAGTTCTTC
>TRBV5-1|TRBJ2-7|-|once
CATTKAPGISYEQYF
TGCGCCACTACAAAGGCCCCAGGGATCTCCTACGAGCAGTACTTC
>TRBV19|TRBJ1-5|-|few
CASKQSFTGQPQHF
TGTGCCAGTAAACAGTCCTTTACGGGACAGCCCCAGCATTTT
>TRBV12-3/TRBV12-4|TRBJ1-2|-|-
CASRLSVLYGYTF
TGTGCCAGCAGACTATCCGTGCTATATGGCTACACCTTC
>TRBV19|TRBJ2-2|TRBD1|-
CASRTTGANTGELFF
TGTGCCAGTAGGACGACAGGGGCCAACACCGGGGAGCTGTTTTTT
>TRBV15|TRBJ1-5|TRBD1|-
CATSRDRGKFQPQHF
TGTGCCACCAGCAGGGACAGGGGGAAATTCCAGCCCCAGCATTTT
>TRBV28|TRBJ2-3|TRBD1|-
CASRSDRITDTQYF
TGTGCCAGCAGGTCGGACAGGATCACAGATACGCAGTATTTT
>TRBV27|TRBJ1-5|TRBD1|-
CASNPGQPYSNQPQHF
TGTGCCAGCAACCCGGGACAGCCTTATAGCAATCAGCCCCAGCATTTT
>TRBV6-5|TRBJ1-1|-|-
CASSYREGSTEAFF
TGTGCCAGCAGTTACAGGGAAGGGAGCACTGAAGCTTTCTTT
>TRBV12-2|TRBJ1-2|-|-
CASRLAPSVEGIHYGYTF
TGTGCAAGTCGCTTAGCCCCCTCGGTGGAGGGAATTCACTATGGCTACACCTTC
>TRBV19|TRBJ2-3|-|-
CASSRNRVSDTQYF
TGTGCCAGTAGTAGAAACAGGGTTTCAGATACGCAGTATTTT
>TRBV27|TRBJ1-2|TRBD1|-
CASSLDRAGGYTF
TGTGCCAGCAGTCTCGACAGGGCAGGTGGCTACACCTTC
>TRBV6-5|TRBJ2-1|TRBD2|-
CASSYLAGGLYNEQFF
TGTGCCAGCAGTTATCTAGCGGGGGGGCTATACAATGAGCAGTTCTTC
>TRBV7-6|TRBJ1-4|-|-
CASRGEANEKLFF
TGTGCCAGCAGAGGGGAAGCTAATGAAAAACTGTTTTTT
>TRBV5-1|TRBJ2-2|TRBD1|-
CASSALTGDTGELFF
TGCGCCAGCAGCGCGTTAACAGGGGACACCGGGGAGCTGTTTTTT
>TRBV19|TRBJ1-5|-|-
CASSHRVLSDQPQHF
TGTGCCAGTAGTCACAGGGTCCTCTCGGATCAGCCCCAGCATTTT
>TRBV28|TRBJ1-5|-|-
CASSLWADYSNQPQHF
TGTGCCAGCAGTTTATGGGCGGACTATAGCAATCAGCCCCAGCATTTT
>TRBV3-1/TRBV3-2|TRBJ1-2|-|-
CASSQLPGNSGYGYTF
TGTGCCAGCAGCCAACTTCCGGGGAACTCAGGCTATGGCTACACCTTC
>TRBV30|TRBJ1-2|TRBD1|-
CAWSSGVGQGQYTF
TGTGCCTGGAGTTCGGGGGTTGGACAGGGCCAATACACCTTC
>TRBV29-1|TRBJ1-1|-|-
CSVEIRRSEAFF
TGCAGCGTTGAGATCAGGCGCTCTGAAGCTTTCTTT
>TRBV25-1|TRBJ2-2|TRBD2|-
CASENTSGGNTGELFF
TGTGCCAGCGAGAATACTAGCGGGGGGAACACCGGGGAGCTGTTTTTT
>TRBV18|TRBJ2-7|-|-
CASSHTGTPVGYEQYF
TGTGCCAGCTCGCATACCGGGACTCCCGTGGGCTACGAGCAGTACTTC
>TRBV19|TRBJ2-3|-|-
CASKARATTDTQYF
TGTGCCAGTAAGGCCAGGGCGACCACAGATACGCAGTATTTT
>TRBV11-3|TRBJ2-7|-|-
CASSLEGREQYF
TGTGCCAGCAGCTTAGAGGGGCGCGAGCAGTACTTC
>TRBV5-1|TRBJ1-3|TRBD1|-
CASSLAEFGTDPFSGNTIYF
TGCGCCAGCAGCTTGGCCGAGTTCGGGACAGACCCTTTCTCTGGAAACACCATATATTTT
>TRBV14|TRBJ2-3|TRBD2|-
CASSTSGGTDTQYF
TGTGCCAGCAGCACTAGCGGGGGCACAGATACGCAGTATTTT
>TRBV30|TRBJ1-2|TRBD1|few
CAWSRWTGEDTF
TGTGCCTGGAGTAGATGGACAGGGGAGGACACCTTC
>TRBV11-2|TRBJ1-4|-|-
CASSLRGMEKLFF
TGTGCCAGCAGCCTCAGGGGTATGGAAAAACTGTTTTTT
>TRBV19|TRBJ2-1|-|once
CASSPITGLNEQFF
TGTGCCAGTAGTCCCATAACAGGGCTCAATGAGCAGTTCTTC
>TRBV4-1|TRBJ2-5|-|-
CASSQYGGSETQYF
TGCGCCAGCAGCCAATACGGCGGATCGGAGACCCAGTACTTC
>TRBV5-6|TRBJ1-2|TRBD1|once
CASSLDRAANYGYTF
TGTGCCAGCAGCTTAGACAGGGCCGCTAACTATGGCTACACCTTC
>TRBV6-1|TRBJ2-1|TRBD2|-
CASSEGGLAGLRAEQFF
TGTGCCAGCAGTGAAGGGGGGCTAGCGGGACTACGGGCTGAGCAGTTCTTC